Each of the 27 T cell receptor beta chains below was sequenced from the same sample in a study of Ad26.COV2.S vaccination and SARS-CoV-2 variants. Sequencing used immunoSEQ multiplex PCR; TCRdb keeps in-frame clones, though not all of them. The repertoire consists of around 240,000 clones, with around nine tenths occurring once and the leading ten covering around 10%. The treatment denotes: over 15 received Ad26.COV2.S at low or high dose, single or two shots; a few received placebo; per-sample allocation not given. The samples were gathered on day 63 after the first injection of vaccine or placebo. The material was peripheral blood, obtained in a trial of Ad26.COV2.S vaccine versus placebo. These receptors all come from a person aged 18-65 years who received the Ad26.COV2.S COVID-19 vaccine or a placebo.

This clone appeared a few times. The rearrangement uses TRBV4-1 and TRBJ1-5, with D perhaps matching TRBD1 (6 bases). Deletions cut 8 bases from V and 1 base from J, with 15 bases between. Germline CDR1 MGHRA, CDR2 YSYEKL. This CDR3 is 15 amino acids long. The CDR3 DNA is TGCGCCAGCGGATTTAGGGGGGGGAGCAATCAGCCCCAGCATTTT. It specifies CASGFRGGSNQPQHF.

This chain joins TRBV18 and TRBJ1-1; maybe TRBD1 (6 bases). Trimming stripped 3 bases from V and 2 bases from J, with 13 bases between. The CDR3 extends over 15 amino acids. Looked up from germline, CDR1 is KGHSH and CDR2 is LQKENI. As DNA, the CDR3 is TGTGCCAGCTCACCGGGGGCAGGGTTAAACACTGAAGCTTTCTTT. This encodes CASSPGAGLNTEAFF.

The CDR3 protein is CASSLGGVPTYEQYF. The CDR3 region has the DNA TGTGCCAGCAGCTTAGGGGGGGTGCCCACCTACGAGCAGTACTTC. V usage is TRBV11-2 and J usage is TRBJ2-7; D possibly corresponds to TRBD2 (6 bases). V was cut by 1 base and J by 2 bases, with 12 bases left in between. This CDR3 region has 15 residues. Germline CDR1 and CDR2: SGHAT and FQNNGV.

The chain uses TRBV14 and TRBJ2-7; a weak D match, TRBD1 (6 bases). Trimming took off 0 bases at V and 7 bases at J, with 16 bases between the two ends. The CDR3 consists of 15 residues. Per the germline V gene, CDR1 is SGHDN and CDR2 is FVKESK. In DNA, the CDR3 is TGTGCCAGCAGCCAAGAGCCCCTTGGGGGCGGAGAGCAGTACTTC. This translates into CASSQEPLGGGEQYF. The whole variable domain, remainder taken from reference TRBV14 and TRBJ2-7, is EAGVTQFPSHSVIEKGQTVTLRCDPISGHDNLYWYRRVMGKEIKFLLHFVKESKQDESGMPNNRFLAERTGGTYSTLKVQPAELEDSGVYFCASSQEPLGGGEQYFGPGTRLTVT.

This chain joins TRBV29-1 and TRBJ1-2; possible D gene TRBD1, 6 bases. Germline V CDR1 and CDR2: SQVTM, ANQGSEA. The V gene lost 4 bases and the J gene lost 3 bases, with 9 bases spanning the gap. The CDR3 is 12 amino acids. The CDR3 protein is CSVVTGHYGYTF. The CDR3 region has the DNA TGCAGCGTTGTAACAGGGCACTATGGCTACACCTTC.

The chain recombines TRBV2 with TRBJ2-7; a possible D gene is TRBD2 (5 bases). Germline values: CDR1 SNHLY, CDR2 FYNNEI. This CDR3 is 11 amino acids long. V dropped 7 bases and J dropped 7 bases, with 11 bases sitting between them. CDR3 region: CASTRRGEQYF. CDR3 nucleotide sequence: TGTGCCAGCACACGCCGCGGGGAGCAGTACTTC.

The chain employs TRBV4-1 and TRBJ1-3, with D possibly being TRBD1 (6 bases). The CDR3 runs 19 residues. The V gene lost 0 bases and the J gene lost 0 bases, with 18 bases spanning the gap. Germline values: CDR1 MGHRA, CDR2 YSYEKL. CDR3 DNA: TGCGCCAGCAGCCAAGATAGTCAGGACAGCTTCTTCTCTGGAAACACCATATATTTT. Its translation: CASSQDSQDSFFSGNTIYF.

The chain joins TRBV15 to TRBJ2-3; 10 positions match TRBD2. V lost 0 bases to trimming and J lost 8 bases; unmatched junction nucleotides: 5. Germline V gene sequence: CDR1 LNHNV, CDR2 YYDKDF (reference sequence). The CDR3 runs to 15 residues. Here the CDR3 reads CATSREAGGLGTQYF. CDR3 nucleotides: TGTGCCACCAGCAGAGAAGCGGGGGGGCTTGGTACGCAGTATTTT. Full variable domain (rest looked up from reference TRBV15 and TRBJ2-3): DAMVIQNPRYQVTQFGKPVTLSCSQTLNHNVMYWYQQKSSQAPKLLFHYYDKDFNNEADTPDNFQSRRPNTSFCFLDIRSPGLGDTAMYLCATSREAGGLGTQYFGPGTRLTVL.

The rearrangement uses TRBV3-1 (or the pseudogene TRBV3-2) and TRBJ1-5; 9 bases line up with TRBD1. Germline V gene data show CDR1 as LGHDT and CDR2 as YNNKEL (reference sequence). The CDR3 extends over 16 amino acids. The V segment lost 3 bases and the J segment 0 bases; nucleotides outside the gene matches: 3. CDR3 in amino acids: CASSQTGQGSNQPQHF. Written as DNA, the CDR3 is TGTGCCAGCAGCCAGACGGGACAGGGTAGCAATCAGCCCCAGCATTTT.

The J gene is TRBJ1-1, the V gene TRBV3-1 (or the pseudogene TRBV3-2); D not resolved. V gave up 3 bases and J gave up 5 bases, with 13 bases separating them. The CDR3 sequence is 14 residues long. CDR1 and CDR2 from the germline V gene are LGHDT and YNNKEL (reference sequence). The CDR3: CASSQIPIGTEAFF. Written as DNA, the CDR3 is TGTGCCAGCAGCCAGATCCCTATTGGGACTGAAGCTTTCTTT.

The sample holds one count of this clone. The chain carries TRBV15 and TRBJ2-5; 9 bases are shared with TRBD1. The trim removed 0 bases at V and 0 bases at J, leaving 5 bases unmatched. Germline assignment: CDR1 LNHNV and CDR2 YYDKDF (reference sequence). This CDR3 spans 17 amino acids. The CDR3 protein is CATSRDRWDRDQETQYF. The CDR3 nucleotides are TGTGCCACCAGCAGAGATCGTTGGGACAGGGACCAAGAGACCCAGTACTTC.

This clone was seen just once. V is TRBV11-3 and J is TRBJ2-3; possible D gene TRBD2, 5 bases. CDR3 length equals 14 residues. Germline CDR1 is SGHNT and CDR2 is YENEEA. The V end was cut by 5 bases, the J end by 1 base, with 10 bases between. CDR3 DNA sequence: TGTGCCAGCAGCCCCCCGAGGGGCACAGATACGCAGTATTTT. Protein sequence: CASSPPRGTDTQYF.

This sequence joins TRBV11-1 and TRBJ2-7; 9 bases are shared with TRBD2. CDR1 is SGHAT, CDR2 FQDESV, per germline (reference sequence). Trimming took 3 bases from V and 6 from J; bases not matched to a gene: 12. This CDR3 spans 16 amino acids. In DNA form, the CDR3 reads TGTGCCAGCAGCTTGACTAGCGGCCCGAGGCCCGCCGAGCAGTACTTC. Translation gives CASSLTSGPRPAEQYF.

V gene TRBV7-9 combines with J gene TRBJ2-7; D remains unclear. The CDR3 extends over 13 amino acids. The germline V gene encodes CDR1 SEHNR and CDR2 FQNEAQ (reference sequence). V gave up 5 bases and J gave up 3 bases, with 11 bases separating them. CDR3 nucleotide sequence: TGTGCCAGCAGCGCCAGTATGGGCTACGAGCAGTACTTC. Residues: CASSASMGYEQYF.

The chain couples TRBV7-2 to TRBJ2-7, with TRBD2 as a possible D gene (5 bases). The germline V and J ends were trimmed by 3 bases and 2 bases, with 8 bases remaining between them. The CDR3 spans 13 residues. Germline V gene lookup returns CDR1 SGHTA and CDR2 FQGNSA. CDR3 nucleotide sequence: TGTGCCAGCAGCTTCGGAGGAGCCTACGAGCAGTACTTC. Translation gives CASSFGGAYEQYF.

This clone was counted once. This chain links TRBV5-1 with TRBJ2-2; D remains ambiguous. CDR3 length: 15 amino acids. Germline V gene lookup returns CDR1 SGHRS and CDR2 YFSETQ. The ends were cut back, 0 bases at V and 0 bases at J, with 6 bases in the middle. CDR3 coding DNA: TGCGCCAGCAGCTTGGCAACGCCGAACACCGGGGAGCTGTTTTTT. Translation gives CASSLATPNTGELFF.

This chain links TRBV19 with TRBJ1-1, with 12 bases lining up with TRBD1. The CDR3 consists of 18 residues. The germline CDR1 and CDR2 sequences are LNHDA and SQIVND (reference sequence). V was clipped by 5 bases and J by 5 bases; unmatched bases: 15. The CDR3 nucleotides are TGTGCCAGTAGTTCCAGAACCGGGACAGGGGGCATGTGGACTGAAGCTTTCTTT. This sequence encodes CASSSRTGTGGMWTEAFF.

A single count supports this clone. V and J are TRBV28 and TRBJ1-1; 7 bases agree with TRBD1. V was clipped by 2 bases and J by 4 bases; unmatched bases: 13. The CDR3 contains 17 residues. The germline V gene has CDR1 MDHEN and CDR2 SYDVKM. The CDR3 loop reads CASSLGLQGLAATEAFF. DNA for the CDR3: TGTGCCAGCAGTTTAGGGTTACAGGGGTTGGCGGCCACTGAAGCTTTCTTT.

This clone was seen only a few times. The CDR3 nucleotides are TGTGCCACCAGCAGAGATCTAAGCAACACTGAAGCTTTCTTT. Translating gives CATSRDLSNTEAFF. The genes are TRBV15 and TRBJ1-1; D is ambiguous. The CDR3 loop spans 14 amino acids. CDR1 is LNHNV, CDR2 YYDKDF, per germline (reference sequence). Deletions cut 0 bases from V and 2 bases from J, with 7 bases between.

The V and J genes are TRBV28 and TRBJ1-5, with 7 bases that match TRBD1. This CDR3 is 15 amino acids long. V dropped 2 bases and J dropped 4; count of bases not matched to a gene: 5. Germline loops: CDR1 MDHEN, CDR2 SYDVKM. CDR3 DNA: TGTGCCAGCAGTTTAGCAGGGGGACCTAATCAGCCCCAGCATTTT. It translates to CASSLAGGPNQPQHF.

The chain carries TRBV18 and TRBJ1-1; 7 nucleotides align to TRBD1. CDR1 KGHSH and CDR2 LQKENI come from the germline V gene. V lost 2 bases and J lost 3; bases outside the gene matches: 6. CDR3 size: 15 residues. Written as DNA, the CDR3 is TGTGCCAGCTCACCAAACAGGGGCACGGACACTGAAGCTTTCTTT. Its protein is CASSPNRGTDTEAFF.

This chain uses TRBV6-6 with TRBJ1-5; no clear D. The CDR3 is made up of 16 amino acids. V shed 0 bases and J shed 2 bases, with 11 bases lying between them. The germline CDR1 and CDR2 sequences are MNHNY and SVGAGI (reference sequence). CDR3 DNA sequence: TGTGCCAGCAGTTACTCGGCCCCTCGAGGCAATCAGCCCCAGCATTTT. It codes for CASSYSAPRGNQPQHF.

The CDR3 DNA reads as TGCGCCAGCAGCCAAGAGAGGGGGGGTGAGCAGTTCTTC. The encoded protein is CASSQERGGEQFF. The chain combines TRBV4-3 with TRBJ2-1, with D tentatively TRBD2 (7 bases). In germline, CDR1 is LGHNA, CDR2 YSLEER. The CDR3 length is 13 residues. Trimming removed 0 bases from V and 9 bases from J, with 9 bases in between.

The chain is built from TRBV3-1 (or the pseudogene TRBV3-2) and TRBJ2-3, with a possible D match to TRBD2 (6 bases). The CDR3 runs 14 residues. Germline assignment: CDR1 LGHDT and CDR2 YNNKEL (reference sequence). Trimming stripped 0 bases from V and 8 bases from J, with 12 bases between. This CDR3 reads CASSQEKRRGTQYF. DNA for the CDR3: TGTGCCAGCAGCCAAGAGAAGAGGAGGGGTACGCAGTATTTT.

The genes are TRBV9 and TRBJ1-5; D gene ambiguous. Germline V gives CDR1 SGDLS, CDR2 YYNGEE. The length of the CDR3 is 15 residues. V dropped 0 bases and J dropped 1 base, with 8 bases sitting between them. The CDR3 DNA reads as TGTGCCAGCAGCGTAGATGGGGTGAGCAATCAGCCCCAGCATTTT. It specifies CASSVDGVSNQPQHF.

This CDR3 reads CASSPPSYEQFF. The CDR3 coding sequence is TGTGCCAGCTCACCGCCTAGTTATGAGCAGTTCTTC. The chain combines TRBV18 with TRBJ2-1; unclear D gene. Germline V gene lookup returns CDR1 KGHSH and CDR2 LQKENI. The V and J ends lost 3 bases and 8 bases respectively, with 8 bases between them. There are 12 residues in the CDR3.

This chain joins TRBV5-4 and TRBJ1-2, with D possibly matching TRBD1 (6 bases). CDR1 SGHNT and CDR2 YYREEE come from the germline V gene (reference sequence). CDR3 length: 16 amino acids. V lost 4 bases and J 1 base, leaving 17 bases between the germline ends. The DNA for the CDR3 is TGTGCCAGCAGCCCGTACCGGACAGCGTTTAACTATGGCTACACCTTC. Translating gives CASSPYRTAFNYGYTF.